These 11 T cell receptor beta chains came from one sample sequenced in a study of OX40 agonist ivuxolimab in advanced cancers. The method was immunoSEQ multiplex PCR; TCRdb's version includes in-frame clones alone and lacks a portion of them. The sample has about 69,000 clones, 65% to 80% seen once. Sample: CD4+ or CD8+ T cells sorted from blood, taken in a trial of the OX40 agonist ivuxolimab. Receptor source: an adult with an advanced solid tumor such as melanoma, head and neck, liver or kidney cancer.

The chain couples TRBV29-1 to TRBJ2-5, with TRBD2 identical over 9 bases. V was clipped by 5 bases and J by 5 bases; unmatched bases: 3. The germline gives CDR1 SQVTM, CDR2 ANQGSEA. The CDR3 extends over 12 amino acids. The CDR3 DNA follows: TGCAGCGTTCGTGCGGGAGGGGAGACCCAGTACTTC. Translating it yields CSVRAGGETQYF.

This clone was recorded a few times. The chain is built from TRBV5-1 and TRBJ2-7; TRBD1 aligns across 12 bases. Germline assignment: CDR1 SGHRS and CDR2 YFSETQ. Trimming cost V 1 base and J 4 bases; bases outside gene matches: 9. The CDR3 runs 17 residues. CDR3 residues: CASSLLGQGAVRYEQYF. The CDR3 DNA reads TGCGCCAGCAGCTTGTTGGGACAGGGGGCCGTTAGGTACGAGCAGTACTTC.

V gene TRBV6-5 combines with J gene TRBJ2-3; D uncertain. The CDR3 is made up of 15 amino acids. Germline CDR1 MNHEY, CDR2 SVGAGI. The ends were cut back, 6 bases at V and 5 bases at J, with 18 bases in the middle. The CDR3 loop reads CASRGGLVGVDTQYF. The DNA of the CDR3 is TGTGCCAGCAGGGGTGGGCTAGTGGGCGTAGATACGCAGTATTTT.

CDR3 sequence: CASSGRASGRSEQFF. The DNA for the CDR3 is TGTGCCAGCAGTGGAAGGGCTAGCGGCAGAAGTGAGCAGTTCTTC. This rearrangement joins TRBV28 to TRBJ2-1, with TRBD2 identical over 7 bases. The CDR3 is 15 residues long. After removal of 5 bases from V and 9 bases from J, the junction contained 13 bases not matched to a gene. Germline CDR1 and CDR2: MDHEN and SYDVKM. Variable domain in full (rest from reference TRBV28 and TRBJ2-1): DVKVTQSSRYLVKRTGEKVFLECVQDMDHENMFWYRQDPGLGLRLIYFSYDVKMKEKGDIPEGYSVSREKKERFSLILESASTNQTSMYLCASSGRASGRSEQFFGPGTRLTVL.

The chain uses TRBV7-8 and TRBJ2-7; perhaps D is TRBD1 or TRBD2 (7 bases each). Germline assignment: CDR1 SGHVS and CDR2 FQNEAQ. Trimming removed 5 bases at V and 5 bases at J, with 19 bases between. There are 15 residues in the CDR3. CDR3: CASSTPRGRGDEQYF. CDR3 in DNA: TGTGCCAGCAGCACCCCCAGGGGGAGGGGGGACGAGCAGTACTTC.

The chain joins TRBV10-3 to TRBJ2-3; D tentatively fits TRBD1 or TRBD2 (5 bases each). The germline CDR1 and CDR2 sequences are ENHRY and SYGVKD. V lost 6 bases, J lost 2 bases, and 15 bases lay in between. CDR3 size: 15 residues. In DNA, the CDR3 is TGTGCCATCAGCCCGGGGACCCGCGACACAGATACGCAGTATTTT. Amino acids: CAISPGTRDTDTQYF.

With regard to this clone: The same CDR3 is also encoded by other DNA sequences in this sample. The chain links TRBV11-2 to TRBJ2-5; D gene ambiguous. Germline assignment: CDR1 SGHAT and CDR2 FQNNGV. The CDR3 consists of 11 residues. Trimming shortened V by 2 bases and J by 3 bases, and 1 base separated the two germline ends. The CDR3 region is CASSLKETQYF. CDR3 DNA sequence: TGTGCCAGCAGCTTAAAAGAGACCCAGTACTTC.

The chain combines TRBV30 with TRBJ1-3; no firm D call. The germline V gene encodes CDR1 GTSNPN and CDR2 SVGIG (reference sequence). CDR3 length: 14 residues. Trimming took off 8 bases at V and 0 bases at J, with 14 bases between the two ends. Written as DNA, the CDR3 is TGTGCCGCTAGAGAGAACACCTCTGGAAACACCATATATTTT. Its protein is CAARENTSGNTIYF.

This clone was observed a single time. The chain is built from TRBV5-6 and TRBJ2-1; unclear D gene. CDR1 and CDR2 from the germline V gene are SGHDT and YYEEEE. Trimming shortened V by 4 bases and J by 3 bases, and 11 bases separated the two germline ends. The CDR3 has 14 residues. The CDR3 DNA reads TGTGCCAGCAGCCTGGAACTGCACTACAATGAGCAGTTCTTC. It codes for CASSLELHYNEQFF. Full variable domain (rest looked up from reference TRBV5-6 and TRBJ2-1): DAGVTQSPTHLIKTRGQQVTLRCSPKSGHDTVSWYQQALGQGPQFIFQYYEEEERQRGNFPDRFSGHQFPNYSSELNVNALLLGDSALYLCASSLELHYNEQFFGPGTRLTVL.

The rearrangement joins TRBV7-9 to TRBJ1-1; 10 bases match TRBD1. Looked up from germline, CDR1 is SEHNR and CDR2 is FQNEAQ (reference sequence). This CDR3 spans 14 amino acids. J gave up 1 base and V 5 bases, and 1 base lay outside the gene matches. CDR3 DNA: TGTGCCAGCAGCCGGGACAGGGGGAACACTGAAGCTTTCTTT. This codes for CASSRDRGNTEAFF.

This chain links TRBV7-3 with TRBJ2-1, with 11 bases identical to TRBD1. The CDR3 is 15 residues long. Germline CDR1 SGHTA, CDR2 FQGTGA. Germline trimming cut 4 bases from V and 6 bases from J; bases unmatched to any gene: 5. CDR3 protein: CASSSTGTGGNEQFF. The CDR3 bases are TGTGCCAGCAGCTCCACCGGGACAGGGGGCAATGAGCAGTTCTTC.